The 32 T cell receptor beta chains below come from one sample, sequenced in a study of long-term antiretroviral therapy in people with HIV. The assay used was immunoSEQ (version v3.0), run at survey level. Profiling relied on immunoSEQ multiplex PCR, and the TCRdb table lists in-frame clones only, not all of them. This sample has some 15,000 clones, with 88% found just once. This specimen was unsorted PBMCs, taken 6.9 years after starting antiretroviral therapy. The receptors stem from a man aged 50-60 years with HIV.

The chain carries TRBV4-1 and TRBJ1-3; D call uncertain. V was pared by 1 base and J by 4 bases, with 8 bases between. The CDR3 consists of 14 residues. CDR1 MGHRA and CDR2 YSYEKL come from the germline V gene. The CDR3 nucleotides are TGCGCCAGCAGCCAAGTGGGGAAAGGAAACACCATATATTTT. Amino acid sequence: CASSQVGKGNTIYF.

The chain links TRBV29-1 to TRBJ2-3, with D hard to call. Per germline, CDR1 SQVTM and CDR2 ANQGSEA. Between the trimmed V and J ends, which lost 4 bases and 2 bases, there was a span of 10 bases. The CDR3 runs 13 residues. Here the CDR3 DNA reads TGCAGCGTTGTAGGCCGGTACACAGATACGCAGTATTTT. Residues: CSVVGRYTDTQYF.

The gene calls are TRBV30 and TRBJ1-1; D remains unclear. Deletions cut 1 base from V and 0 bases from J, with 9 bases between. CDR1 GTSNPN and CDR2 SVGIG come from the germline V gene (reference sequence). This CDR3 contains 14 residues. The CDR3 DNA is TGTGCCTGGAGTGCTTGGCTGATGAACACTGAAGCTTTCTTT. This encodes CAWSAWLMNTEAFF.

This clone was detected only once. The J gene is TRBJ2-7, the V gene TRBV14; 8 positions match TRBD1. This CDR3 is 15 amino acids long. Germline CDR1 is SGHDN and CDR2 is FVKESK. V shed 3 bases, J shed 6 bases, and the junction held 10 bases outside the gene matches. The CDR3 loop reads CASSHPGTGSIEQYF. CDR3 nucleotide sequence: TGTGCCAGCAGCCACCCCGGGACAGGCTCCATCGAGCAGTACTTC.

The CDR3 region has the DNA TGTGCCAGCAGCCATCCTACCGGGACTAGCGGGAGGGCCAATGAGCAGTTCTTC. It is translated as CASSHPTGTSGRANEQFF. The genes are TRBV4-2 and TRBJ2-1; TRBD2 aligns across 16 bases. Germline assignment: CDR1 LGHNA and CDR2 YNFKEQ. J gave up 6 bases and V 3 bases, and 8 bases lay outside the gene matches. The CDR3 is 18 residues long.

This clone has a single count. The chain is built from TRBV7-6 and TRBJ2-3; TRBD1 aligns across 7 bases. The CDR3 loop spans 20 amino acids. Germline loops: CDR1 SGHVS, CDR2 FNYEAQ. The junction had 20 bases not matched to a gene; V was cut back by 5 bases and J by 0 bases. CDR3 sequence: CASSQDPPEGRGRSTDTQYF. CDR3 DNA: TGTGCCAGCAGCCAAGACCCCCCCGAGGGTAGGGGGCGAAGCACAGATACGCAGTATTTT.

The V and J genes are TRBV9 and TRBJ2-7, with D maybe TRBD1 (6 bases). V lost 4 bases to trimming and J lost 3 bases, with 20 bases between them. This CDR3 region has 16 residues. The V gene's germline CDR1 is SGDLS and CDR2 YYNGEE. The CDR3 nucleotides are TGTGCCAGCAGCCCCAAGGGGGTAGGGGGTTTCTACGAGCAGTACTTC. Translating gives CASSPKGVGGFYEQYF.

This chain joins TRBV4-3 and TRBJ2-3; 8 positions match TRBD2. V gave up 0 bases and J gave up 6 bases; unmatched junction bases: 14. Germline V gene data show CDR1 as LGHNA and CDR2 as YSLEER. This CDR3 is 18 amino acids long. DNA of the CDR3: TGCGCCAGCAGCCAAGATAGTGTACTAGCGGCTCCCGGGGATACGCAGTATTTT. It is translated as CASSQDSVLAAPGDTQYF.

This sequence joins TRBV28 and TRBJ2-1; 12 positions agree with TRBD2. CDR1 and CDR2 (germline): MDHEN, SYDVKM. The J segment lost 1 base and the V segment lost 8 bases, leaving 3 bases of the junction unmatched. The CDR3 is 15 amino acids. The CDR3 is CASATSGRSYNEQFF. CDR3 nucleotides: TGTGCCAGCGCTACTAGCGGGAGGTCCTACAATGAGCAGTTCTTC.

The rearrangement links TRBV30 to TRBJ2-1; D is possibly TRBD2 (6 bases). V lost 4 bases to trimming and J lost 13 bases, with 17 bases between them. The CDR3 extends over 12 amino acids. Germline V gene sequence: CDR1 GTSNPN, CDR2 SVGIG (reference sequence). The CDR3 reads CAWKPGTVDQFF. The CDR3, as DNA: TGTGCCTGGAAACCTGGGACTGTCGATCAGTTCTTC. Variable domain in full (rest from reference TRBV30 and TRBJ2-1): SQTIHQWPATLVQPVGSPLSLECTVEGTSNPNLYWYRQAAGRGLQLLFYSVGIGQISSEVPQNLSASRPQDRQFILSSKKLLLSDSGFYLCAWKPGTVDQFFGPGTRLTVL.

The rearrangement uses TRBV7-8 and TRBJ2-1; 7 bases align to TRBD2. The length of the CDR3 is 15 residues. CDR1 SGHVS and CDR2 FQNEAQ come from the germline V gene. Trimming took 0 bases from V and 3 from J; bases not matched to a gene: 2. This CDR3 is CASSLAGGRYNEQFF. For the CDR3, the DNA is TGTGCCAGCAGCTTAGCGGGAGGGCGCTACAATGAGCAGTTCTTC.

This chain connects TRBV7-6 to TRBJ2-5; 7 bases match TRBD2. CDR1 and CDR2 from the germline V gene are SGHVS and FNYEAQ. The CDR3 contains 16 residues. The J segment lost 3 bases and the V segment lost 3 bases, leaving 10 bases of the junction unmatched. DNA for the CDR3: TGTGCCAGCAGCTTCGCCTGGGGGAGGGGCGAAGAGACCCAGTACTTC. Residues: CASSFAWGRGEETQYF.

The chain links TRBV7-3 to TRBJ1-1; no clear D. V shed 3 bases and J shed 2 bases, with 7 bases lying between them. Germline V gives CDR1 SGHTA, CDR2 FQGTGA. The CDR3 sequence is 13 residues long. The CDR3 nucleotides read TGTGCCAGCAGCTTCCAGTCTAACACTGAAGCTTTCTTT. This gives the protein CASSFQSNTEAFF.

CDR3 nucleotides: TGTGCCAGCTCACCGTTGGAGAAATGGGGCGAGCAGTTCTTC. This translates into CASSPLEKWGEQFF. J is TRBJ2-1 and V is TRBV18, with a weak D call TRBD1 (5 bases). In germline, CDR1 is KGHSH, CDR2 LQKENI. The CDR3 covers 14 residues. The V end lost 3 bases, the J end lost 10 bases, and 16 bases lay between the germline ends. The variable domain in full, completed from reference TRBV18 and TRBJ2-1, reads NAGVMQNPRHLVRRRGQEARLRCSPMKGHSHVYWYRQLPEEGLKFMVYLQKENIIDESGMPKERFSAEFPKEGPSILRIQQVVRGDSAAYFCASSPLEKWGEQFFGPGTRLTVL.

V and J are TRBV9 and TRBJ2-2; TRBD2 agrees at 8 bases. With 4 bases clipped from V and 1 base from J, the junction kept 6 bases outside the gene matches. The germline V gene encodes CDR1 SGDLS and CDR2 YYNGEE. The CDR3 has 16 amino acids. CDR3 amino acids: CASSPRTSGNTGELFF. CDR3 sequence (DNA): TGTGCCAGCAGCCCTCGAACTAGCGGGAACACCGGGGAGCTGTTTTTT. The full variable domain, in which reference TRBV9 and TRBJ2-2 provide the parts outside the CDR3, is DSGVTQTPKHLITATGQRVTLRCSPRSGDLSVYWYQQSLDQGLQFLIQYYNGEERAKGNILERFSAQQFPDLHSELNLSSLELGDSALYFCASSPRTSGNTGELFFGEGSRLTVL.

The chain carries TRBV7-2 and TRBJ2-5; perhaps TRBD1 as D (6 bases). Germline CDR1 reads SGHTA; CDR2 reads FQGNSA. V shed 6 bases and J shed 9 bases, with 17 bases lying between them. The CDR3 is 13 amino acids. CDR3 loop: CASRSIRDTAQYF. In DNA form, the CDR3 reads TGTGCCAGCAGATCGATCCGGGACACAGCCCAGTACTTC.

In DNA form, the CDR3 reads TGTGCCAGCAGCCCTGGCCCCTCCGAAGGGGAGCTGTTTTTT. It yields the protein CASSPGPSEGELFF. The genes are TRBV7-2 and TRBJ2-2; D ambiguous. V lost 5 bases, J lost 8 bases, and 15 bases lay in between. Per the germline V gene, CDR1 is SGHTA and CDR2 is FQGNSA. The CDR3 length is 14 residues.

This clone qualifies as medium-sized. The chain is built from TRBV19 and TRBJ1-2; D is unclear. Per germline, CDR1 LNHDA and CDR2 SQIVND (reference sequence). The V end was cut by 5 bases, the J end by 7 bases, with 8 bases between. The CDR3 is 11 residues long. The CDR3 bases are TGTGCCAGTAGTGAGATGGGTGGCTACACCTTC. Translating gives CASSEMGGYTF.

The chain carries TRBV29-1 and TRBJ2-7; tentative D call: TRBD2 (5 bases). The CDR3 runs to 15 residues. Germline-derived CDR1 and CDR2 are SQVTM and ANQGSEA. The ends were cut back, 4 bases at V and 0 bases at J, with 16 bases in the middle. Here the CDR3 reads CSVASLAYSSYEQYF. CDR3 coding DNA: TGCAGCGTTGCTTCTCTAGCCTACTCCTCCTACGAGCAGTACTTC.

V gene TRBV6-4 combines with J gene TRBJ1-1, with 8 positions matching TRBD1. The CDR3 consists of 14 residues. Germline V gene lookup returns CDR1 MRHNA and CDR2 SNTAGT. Losses at the gene ends were 6 bases for V and 7 bases for J; bases not matched to a gene: 10. Written as DNA, the CDR3 is TGTGCCAGCAGGGCCTGGGACAGGTCCCTTGAAGCTTTCTTT. Protein sequence: CASRAWDRSLEAFF.

This clone has a single count. The chain carries TRBV11-3 and TRBJ2-7; the D gene could be TRBD1 or TRBD2 (6 bases each). Germline V CDR1 and CDR2: SGHNT, YENEEA. CDR3 length: 13 residues. Trimming removed 5 bases from V and 2 bases from J, with 10 bases in between. In nucleotides, the CDR3 is TGTGCCAGCAGCCGGAGGGGGGCCTACGAGCAGTACTTC. Translating it yields CASSRRGAYEQYF.

CDR3 protein: CASSLQTGVYNEQFF. In DNA, the CDR3 is TGTGCCAGCAGCTTACAAACGGGAGTGTACAATGAGCAGTTCTTC. The chain is built from TRBV7-8 and TRBJ2-1; perhaps TRBD2 as D (6 bases). The CDR3 is 15 residues long. Germline CDR1 is SGHVS and CDR2 is FQNEAQ. V lost 2 bases and J 4 bases, leaving 12 bases between the germline ends.

This clone was seen a few times. The rearrangement uses TRBV28 and TRBJ1-2, with D tentatively TRBD1 (5 bases). This CDR3 is built from 13 residues. Trimming shortened V by 8 bases and J by 2 bases, and 12 bases separated the two germline ends. Looked up from germline, CDR1 is MDHEN and CDR2 is SYDVKM. The CDR3 bases are TGTGCCAGCCGGGACGGCGCCAACTATGGCTACACCTTC. Residues: CASRDGANYGYTF.

The chain is built from TRBV10-3 and TRBJ2-1; 12 nucleotides align to TRBD2. Germline V gene data show CDR1 as ENHRY and CDR2 as SYGVKD. The CDR3 is 18 amino acids. The ends lost 0 bases at V and 9 bases at J; junction bases unmatched: 12. This CDR3 reads CAISESIWTSGKIGEQFF. The CDR3 nucleotides are TGTGCCATCAGTGAGTCGATTTGGACTAGCGGGAAGATCGGTGAGCAGTTCTTC.

The chain couples TRBV5-6 to TRBJ1-5; no clear D gene. V was cut by 5 bases and J by 3 bases, with 9 bases left in between. Per germline, CDR1 SGHDT and CDR2 YYEEEE. This CDR3 spans 13 amino acids. In DNA, the CDR3 is TGTGCCAGCAGTACGGCGTCCAATCAGCCCCAGCATTTT. It encodes CASSTASNQPQHF.

This chain connects TRBV30 to TRBJ2-7; no reliable D call. The CDR3 contains 12 residues. Trimming stripped 3 bases from V and 2 bases from J, with 8 bases between. Germline-derived CDR1 and CDR2 are GTSNPN and SVGIG (reference sequence). CDR3 in DNA: TGTGCCTGGAGGGGCGATCCCTACGAGCAGTACTTC. Encoded protein: CAWRGDPYEQYF.

This rearrangement joins TRBV7-3 to TRBJ2-5; 8 bases are shared with TRBD1. The CDR3 consists of 13 residues. The V gene's germline CDR1 is SGHTA and CDR2 FQGTGA. The V gene end was trimmed by 4 bases and the J gene end by 4 bases; junction bases not matched to a gene: 2. The CDR3 coding sequence is TGTGCCAGCAGCTGGACAGGGCGAGAGACCCAGTACTTC. It is translated as CASSWTGRETQYF. Complete variable domain (other parts from reference TRBV7-3 and TRBJ2-5): GAGVSQTPSNKVTEKGKYVELRCDPISGHTALYWYRQSLGQGPEFLIYFQGTGAADDSGLPNDRFFAVRPEGSVSTLKIQRTERGDSAVYLCASSWTGRETQYFGPGTRLLVL.

This chain connects TRBV6-5 to TRBJ2-7, with D possibly being TRBD2 (6 bases). The CDR3 length is 13 residues. CDR1 and CDR2 from the germline V gene are MNHEY and SVGAGI. The ends were cut back, 7 bases at V and 0 bases at J, with 10 bases in the middle. In DNA, the CDR3 is TGTGCCAGCACCCTGACTAGCTCCTACGAGCAGTACTTC. It specifies CASTLTSSYEQYF.

The CDR3 nucleotides read TGTGCCAGCAGTTTATTTGGGACCGACCTGAACACTGAAGCTTTCTTT. Amino acids: CASSLFGTDLNTEAFF. This chain connects TRBV27 to TRBJ1-1; D possibly corresponds to TRBD1 (5 bases). Germline V gives CDR1 MNHEY, CDR2 SMNVEV (reference sequence). This CDR3 contains 16 residues. Between the trimmed V and J ends, which lost 1 base and 0 bases, there was a span of 12 bases.

The chain couples TRBV5-1 to TRBJ2-7; D might be TRBD1 or TRBD2, each matching 6 bases. This CDR3 has 15 amino acids. Per the germline V gene, CDR1 is SGHRS and CDR2 is YFSETQ. V was shortened by 2 bases and J by 7 bases, with 19 bases between the two germline ends. In DNA, the CDR3 is TGCGCCAGCAGCTTATCTCCCGGGGGCGAGGGGGAGCAGTACTTC. It specifies CASSLSPGGEGEQYF.

This clone came up a few times. This chain links TRBV11-2 with TRBJ2-7; 7 bases align to TRBD2. The CDR3 extends over 16 amino acids. Looked up from germline, CDR1 is SGHAT and CDR2 is FQNNGV. J gave up 5 bases and V 0 bases, and 10 bases lay outside the gene matches. The CDR3 DNA follows: TGTGCCAGCAGCTTAGATCCAGGCGGGAGTCTCAACGAGCAGTACTTC. It codes for CASSLDPGGSLNEQYF.

This rearrangement joins TRBV5-1 to TRBJ2-7; 7 positions match TRBD1. V shed 0 bases and J 2 bases; nucleotides not matched to a gene: 5. CDR3 length: 15 amino acids. From germline, CDR1 is SGHRS and CDR2 YFSETQ. In DNA form, the CDR3 reads TGCGCCAGCAGCTTGGCGGACAGGAACCCCTACGAGCAGTACTTC. Its translation: CASSLADRNPYEQYF.